This T cell receptor (beta chain) was retrieved from a study of blood T cell repertoires in COVID-19. Sequenced by immunoSEQ multiplex PCR; TCRdb stores in-frame clones only, minus some. The sample yields under 450,000 clones, roughly 87% seen once. Grouping used clinical history reported by participants in a survey and questionnaire. With 4 bases clipped from V and 2 bases from J, the junction kept 2 bases outside the gene matches. This CDR3 has 14 amino acids. Germline-derived CDR1 and CDR2 are MGHRA and YSYEKL. The specimen was PBMCs or T cells enriched from blood (not recorded which). This TCR derives from a woman aged 45 to 65 who had recovered from COVID-19. The rearrangement uses TRBV4-1 and TRBJ1-3; 7 bases align to TRBD1. CDR3 sequence: CASSLTGAGNTIYF. The DNA for the CDR3 is TGCGCCAGCAGCCTCACAGGGGCTGGAAACACCATATATTTT.